This T cell receptor beta chain was documented in a study of identical twins. V lost 10 bases and J lost 12, with 6 bases in between. The V gene's germline CDR1 is KGHDR and CDR2 SFDVKD. CDR3 length equals 8 residues. One entry per CDR3 protein results from TCRdb running MiXCR on the 5' RACE reads. The table includes around 960,000 distinct CDR3 sequences, roughly an eighth detected once. The same sample was also studied in work on yellow fever vaccine responses in identical twins.

The sample taken for sequencing was PBMCs. The sequence derives from a woman between 18 and 30 years old in good health. The V and J genes are TRBV24-1 and TRBJ2-1; no clear D gene. Here the CDR3 reads CATGMQFF. CDR3 nucleotide sequence: TGTGCCACAGGGATGCAGTTCTTC.